The sample holds many counts of the clone carrying this TCR beta chain. The sample belongs to a study of early T cells in non-severe SARS-CoV-2 infection. Study as a whole: Chains were not paired, and sequencing was done on bulk RNA from unsorted whole blood.

Germline loops: CDR1 SEHNR, CDR2 FQNEAQ (reference sequence). The CDR3 runs 14 residues. V was pared by 5 bases and J by 2 bases, with 6 bases of the junction left unmatched. TCRdb fed the 5' RACE reads into MiXCR, producing one record per CDR3 protein. The sample contains some 60,000 distinct CDR3 sequences, over 10% of which appear only once. The chain links TRBV7-9 to TRBJ2-7; the match to TRBD2 covers 7 bases. This clonotype originated in an adult who was a healthcare worker with PCR-confirmed SARS-CoV-2 infection or an uninfected control (not recorded which). The specimen was whole blood. CDR3 DNA: TGTGCCAGCAGCCAAGCGGGGTTGACCTACGAGCAGTACTTC. Protein: CASSQAGLTYEQYF.